This T cell receptor (beta chain) was captured by sequencing in a study of CD8 T cells in Susac syndrome. Study-wide points: As the study acknowledged, the number of individuals who were part of its TCR sequencing and HLA analysis was relatively small.

From blood CD8+ and CD4+ T cells, TCR beta sequences were generated. The multiple sclerosis controls comprised treatment-naive patients whose relapsing-remitting disease was stable or active. CDR1 is LGHDT and CDR2 is YNNKEL in the germline V gene (reference sequence). The CDR3 runs 15 residues. Trimming pared 1 base from V and 4 bases from J, leaving 10 bases between. RNA was extracted with the RNeasy kit, and a quantity of roughly 0.45 to 1 ug was reverse transcribed using random hexamers. The TCR beta CDR3 was amplified by immunoSEQ multiplex PCR across 54 Vbeta, 13 Jbeta. TCRdb re-analysed the immunoSEQ multiplex PCR reads in MiXCR, keeping a single row per CDR3 protein. The sample records about 400,000 distinct CDR3 sequences, around 85% being singletons. On this clonotype itself: The antigen remains undetermined.

This TCR was recovered from a human donor with multiple sclerosis. Sequencing was performed on CD8+ T cells from PBMCs. The chain couples TRBV3-1 to TRBJ2-2; D possibly matches TRBD1 or TRBD2 (5 bases each). This chain's CDR3 is CASSQVIGGTGELFF. In nucleotides, the CDR3 is TGTGCCAGCAGCCAAGTAATTGGGGGCACCGGGGAGCTGTTTTTT.